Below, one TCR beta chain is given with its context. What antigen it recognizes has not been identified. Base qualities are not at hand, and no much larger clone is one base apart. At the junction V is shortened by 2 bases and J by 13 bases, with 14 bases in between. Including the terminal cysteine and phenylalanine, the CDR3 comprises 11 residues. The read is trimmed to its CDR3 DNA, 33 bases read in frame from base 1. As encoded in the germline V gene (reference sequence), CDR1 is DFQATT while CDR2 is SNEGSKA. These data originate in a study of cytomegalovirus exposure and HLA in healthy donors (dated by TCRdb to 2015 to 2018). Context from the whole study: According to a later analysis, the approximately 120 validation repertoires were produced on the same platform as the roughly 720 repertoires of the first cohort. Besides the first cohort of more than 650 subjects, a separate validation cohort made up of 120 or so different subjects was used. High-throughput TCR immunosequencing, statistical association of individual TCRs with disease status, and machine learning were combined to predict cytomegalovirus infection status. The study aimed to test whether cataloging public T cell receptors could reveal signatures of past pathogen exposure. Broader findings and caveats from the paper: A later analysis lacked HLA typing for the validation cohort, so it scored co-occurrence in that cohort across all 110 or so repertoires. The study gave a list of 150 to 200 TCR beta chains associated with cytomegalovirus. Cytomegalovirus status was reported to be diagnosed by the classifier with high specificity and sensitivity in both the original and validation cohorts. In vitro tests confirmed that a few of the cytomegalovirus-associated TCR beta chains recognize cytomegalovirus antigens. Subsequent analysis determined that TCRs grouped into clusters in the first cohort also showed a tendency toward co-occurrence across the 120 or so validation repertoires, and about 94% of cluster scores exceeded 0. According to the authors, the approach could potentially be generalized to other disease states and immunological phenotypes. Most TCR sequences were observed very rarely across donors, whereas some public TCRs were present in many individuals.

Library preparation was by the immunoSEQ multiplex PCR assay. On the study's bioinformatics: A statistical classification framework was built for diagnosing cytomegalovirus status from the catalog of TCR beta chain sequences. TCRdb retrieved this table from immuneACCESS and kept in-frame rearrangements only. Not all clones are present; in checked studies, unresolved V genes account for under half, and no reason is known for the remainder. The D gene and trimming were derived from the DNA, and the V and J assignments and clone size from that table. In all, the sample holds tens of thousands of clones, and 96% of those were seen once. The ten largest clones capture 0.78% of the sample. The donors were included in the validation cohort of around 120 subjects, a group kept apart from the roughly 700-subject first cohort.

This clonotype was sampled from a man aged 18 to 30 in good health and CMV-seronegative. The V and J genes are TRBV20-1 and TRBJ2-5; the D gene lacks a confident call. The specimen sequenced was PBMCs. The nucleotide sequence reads TGCAGTGCTAGACGGAGCGAGTGGCTGTACTTC. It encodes CSARRSEWLYF.